The clone carrying this T cell receptor (beta chain) showed up just a few times. Its target is unknown. Germline lookup yields CDR1 SGHRS and CDR2 YFSETQ. The CDR3 is 15 amino acids. V lost 3 bases and J lost 3; bases outside the gene matches: 9. The data were obtained in a study of cytomegalovirus exposure and HLA in healthy donors. The PCR ran on 60 Vbeta and 13 Jbeta primers. Clones were read by immunoSEQ multiplex PCR, and TCRdb kept only the in-frame ones, dropping some. Seen here are about 220,000 clones, roughly 75% observed once, and the top ten hold under 2%. Study observations and caveats: A later analysis associated under 20,000 TCR beta sequences with HLA alleles at a 0.05 false discovery rate. CMV serostatus was the only immune exposure information that was available. Reportedly, a later analysis found an Asian-associated ancestry cluster had fewer N-insertions than the approximately 700-donor mean.

Input material: PBMCs. The receptor's source is a woman aged 25 to 45 in good health and CMV-seronegative. V gene TRBV5-1 combines with J gene TRBJ2-7, with 7 bases lining up with TRBD1. CDR3 bases: TGCGCCAGCAGCTCCCTCGACAGGGCCGACTACGAGCAGTACTTC. Its translation is CASSSLDRADYEQYF.